This TCR beta chain was recorded in a study of blood T cell repertoires in COVID-19. On the study more broadly: Donors in the United States, Italy and Spain gave samples during acute or convalescent COVID-19. The cDNA or gDNA used as material had been derived from T cells, B-cell-depleted T cells, or PBMCs.

In the source study's methods: Reference gene primer amplification gave estimated nucleated cell counts. Assay used: immunoSEQ multiplex PCR; TCRdb lists only in-frame clones, some missing. D and trimming come from the DNA, and the V and J calls and clone size come from that table. The data show some 54,000 clones, 89% seen once. Trimming took off 7 bases at V and 5 bases at J, with 15 bases between the two ends. The CDR3 is made up of 14 amino acids. Germline CDR1 reads MDHEN; CDR2 reads SYDVKM. The TCR sequence derives from a man older than 75 with active or convalescent COVID-19. V is TRBV28 and J is TRBJ1-5; D ambiguous. Material: peripheral blood. The CDR3 coding sequence is TGTGCCAGCAACCTAGGACTGATAGATCAGCCCCAGCATTTT. The encoded protein is CASNLGLIDQPQHF.